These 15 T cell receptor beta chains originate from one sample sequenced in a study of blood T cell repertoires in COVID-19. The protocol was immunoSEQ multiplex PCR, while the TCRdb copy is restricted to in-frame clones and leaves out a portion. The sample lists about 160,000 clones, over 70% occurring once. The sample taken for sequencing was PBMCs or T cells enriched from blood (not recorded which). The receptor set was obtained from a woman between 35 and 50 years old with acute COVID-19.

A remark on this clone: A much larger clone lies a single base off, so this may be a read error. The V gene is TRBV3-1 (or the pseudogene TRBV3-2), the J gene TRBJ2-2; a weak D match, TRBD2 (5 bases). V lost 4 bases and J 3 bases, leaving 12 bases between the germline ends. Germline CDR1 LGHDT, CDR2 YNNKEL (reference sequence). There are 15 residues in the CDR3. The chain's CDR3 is CASSRRKGYTGELFF. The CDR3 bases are TGTGCCAGCAGCCGGAGGAAGGGCTACACCGGGGAGCTGTTTTTT.

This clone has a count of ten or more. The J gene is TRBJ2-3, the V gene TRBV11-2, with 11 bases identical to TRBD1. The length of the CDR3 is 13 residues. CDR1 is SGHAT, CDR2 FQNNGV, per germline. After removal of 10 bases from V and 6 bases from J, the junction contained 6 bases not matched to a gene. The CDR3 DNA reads TGTGCCACGAGGACAGGGGGCATGGATACGCAGTATTTT. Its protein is CATRTGGMDTQYF.

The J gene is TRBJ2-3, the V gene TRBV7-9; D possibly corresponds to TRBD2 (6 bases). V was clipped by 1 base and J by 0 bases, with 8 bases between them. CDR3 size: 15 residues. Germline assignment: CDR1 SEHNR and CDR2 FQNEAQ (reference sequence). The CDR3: CASSLVRESTDTQYF. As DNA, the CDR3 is TGTGCCAGCAGCTTAGTTCGGGAGAGCACAGATACGCAGTATTTT.

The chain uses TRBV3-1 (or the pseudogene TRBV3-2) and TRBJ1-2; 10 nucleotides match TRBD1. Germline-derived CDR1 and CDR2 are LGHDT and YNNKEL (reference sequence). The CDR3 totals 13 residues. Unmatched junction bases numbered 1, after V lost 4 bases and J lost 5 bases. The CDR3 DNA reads TGTGCCAGCAGCCGACAGGGGGCGTATGGCTACACCTTC. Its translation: CASSRQGAYGYTF.

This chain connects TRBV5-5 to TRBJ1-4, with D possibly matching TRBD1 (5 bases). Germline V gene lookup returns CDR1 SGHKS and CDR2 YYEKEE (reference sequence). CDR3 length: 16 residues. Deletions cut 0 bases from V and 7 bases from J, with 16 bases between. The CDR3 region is CASSLGDSGGGEKLFF. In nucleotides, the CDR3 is TGTGCCAGCAGCTTGGGGGACTCCGGTGGTGGTGAAAAACTGTTTTTT.

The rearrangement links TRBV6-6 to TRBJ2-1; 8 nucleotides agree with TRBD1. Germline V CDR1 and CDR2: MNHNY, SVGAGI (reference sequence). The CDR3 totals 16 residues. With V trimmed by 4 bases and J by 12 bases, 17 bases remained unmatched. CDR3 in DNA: TGTGCCAGCAGTTCCACGGACAGGGACCTTAACATCGGGCAGTTCTTC. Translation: CASSSTDRDLNIGQFF.

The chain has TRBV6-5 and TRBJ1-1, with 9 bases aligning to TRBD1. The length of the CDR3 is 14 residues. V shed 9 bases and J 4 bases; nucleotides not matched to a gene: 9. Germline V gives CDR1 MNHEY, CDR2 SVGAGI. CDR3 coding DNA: TGTGCCAGTCGGACAGGGGCTTTCGGCACTGAAGCTTTCTTT. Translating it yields CASRTGAFGTEAFF.

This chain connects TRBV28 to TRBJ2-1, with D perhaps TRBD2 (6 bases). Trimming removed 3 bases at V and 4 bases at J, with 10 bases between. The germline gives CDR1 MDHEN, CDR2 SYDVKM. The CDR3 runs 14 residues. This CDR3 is CASSLGTHYNEQFF. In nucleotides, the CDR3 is TGTGCCAGCAGTTTGGGGACTCATTACAATGAGCAGTTCTTC.

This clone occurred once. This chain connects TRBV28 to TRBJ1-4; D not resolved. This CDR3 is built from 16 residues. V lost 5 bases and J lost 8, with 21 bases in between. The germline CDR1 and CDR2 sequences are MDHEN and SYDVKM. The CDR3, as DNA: TGTGCCAGCAGTCTCCTTAATGGTTTCACGGGGGAAAAACTGTTTTTT. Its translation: CASSLLNGFTGEKLFF.

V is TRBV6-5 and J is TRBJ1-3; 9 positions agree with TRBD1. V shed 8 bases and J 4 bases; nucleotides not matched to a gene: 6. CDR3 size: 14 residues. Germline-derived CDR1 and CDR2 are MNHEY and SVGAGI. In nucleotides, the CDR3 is TGTGCCAGCTTACGGACAGGGGCAGGAAACACCATATATTTT. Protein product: CASLRTGAGNTIYF.

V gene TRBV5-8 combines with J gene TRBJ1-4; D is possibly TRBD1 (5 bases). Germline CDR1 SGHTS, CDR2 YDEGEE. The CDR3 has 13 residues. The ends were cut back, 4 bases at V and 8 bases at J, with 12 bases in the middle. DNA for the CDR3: TGTGCCAGCAGCAGGGGATTGGGAGAAAAACTGTTTTTT. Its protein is CASSRGLGEKLFF.

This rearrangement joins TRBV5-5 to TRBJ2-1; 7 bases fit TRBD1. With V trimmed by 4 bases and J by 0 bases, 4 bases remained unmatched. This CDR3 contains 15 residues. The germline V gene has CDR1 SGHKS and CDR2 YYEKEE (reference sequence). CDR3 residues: CASSADRSSYNEQFF. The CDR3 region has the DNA TGTGCCAGCAGCGCGGACAGGAGCTCCTACAATGAGCAGTTCTTC.

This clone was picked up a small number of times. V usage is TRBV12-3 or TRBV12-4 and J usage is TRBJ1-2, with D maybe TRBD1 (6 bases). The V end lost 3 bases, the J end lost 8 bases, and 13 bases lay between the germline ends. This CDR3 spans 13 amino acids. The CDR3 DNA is TGTGCCAGCAGTTTTAACGGGGGGCACGGCTACACCTTC. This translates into CASSFNGGHGYTF.

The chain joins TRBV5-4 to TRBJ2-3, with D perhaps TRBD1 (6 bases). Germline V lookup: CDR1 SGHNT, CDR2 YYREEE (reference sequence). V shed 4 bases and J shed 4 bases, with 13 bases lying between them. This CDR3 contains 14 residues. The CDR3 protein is CASSTPTGSDTQYF. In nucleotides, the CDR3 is TGTGCCAGCAGCACACCTACAGGGTCAGATACGCAGTATTTT.

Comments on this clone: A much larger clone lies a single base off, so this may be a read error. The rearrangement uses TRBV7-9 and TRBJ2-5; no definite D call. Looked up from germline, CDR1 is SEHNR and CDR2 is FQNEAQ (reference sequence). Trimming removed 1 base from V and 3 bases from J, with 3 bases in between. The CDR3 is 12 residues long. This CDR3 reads CASSLGEETQYF. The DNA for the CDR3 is TGTGCCAGCAGCTTAGGCGAAGAGACCCAGTACTTC. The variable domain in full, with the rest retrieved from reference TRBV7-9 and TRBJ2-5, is DTGVSQNPRHKITKRGQNVTFRCDPISEHNRLYWYRQTLGQGPEFLTYFQNEAQLEKSRLLSDRFSAERPKGSFSTLEIQRTEQGDSAMYLCASSLGEETQYFGPGTRLLVL.